These 7 T cell receptor beta chains were sequenced from one sample in a study of T cell repertoires in cytomegalovirus infection. In TCRdb, the reads were re-called with MiXCR into one record per CDR3 protein. The table records over 50,000 distinct CDR3 sequences, around 20% of them present only once. Their antigen targets remain unknown. The source was CD8+ T cells from cultured PBMCs, collected from culture after CMV antigen stimulation. The source is a human donor in good health (CMV status not recorded). Some clones in this sample may be carry-over from other donors' samples.

This clonotype came up a few times. This rearrangement joins TRBV7-9 to TRBJ1-1; the D is unclear. Germline V gene lookup returns CDR1 SEHNR and CDR2 FQNEAQ (reference sequence). V was cut by 1 base and J by 7 bases, with 10 bases left in between. CDR3 length: 13 residues. The CDR3: CASSLVENVEAFF. The DNA of the CDR3 is TGTGCCAGCAGCTTAGTAGAAAACGTTGAAGCTTTCTTT.

This chain uses TRBV7-2 with TRBJ2-1, with 10 bases matching TRBD2. The CDR3 is made up of 17 amino acids. V was pared by 5 bases and J by 3 bases, with 10 bases of the junction left unmatched. Germline CDR1 SGHTA, CDR2 FQGNSA. The CDR3 nucleotides are TGTGCCAGCAGCAAGAGCGGGGGGGCCCTCGGCTACAATGAGCAGTTCTTC. Its protein is CASSKSGGALGYNEQFF. The variable domain in full, with the rest retrieved from reference TRBV7-2 and TRBJ2-1, is GAGVSQSPSNKVTEKGKDVELRCDPISGHTALYWYRQSLGQGLEFLIYFQGNSAPDKSGLPSDRFSAERTGGSVSTLTIQRTQQEDSAVYLCASSKSGGALGYNEQFFGPGTRLTVL.

This clonotype occurred a few times. This chain links TRBV10-3 with TRBJ1-2, with TRBD1 identical over 7 bases. J was trimmed by 8 bases and V by 8 bases; bases with no gene match: 8. The CDR3 sequence is 12 residues long. Germline V lookup: CDR1 ENHRY, CDR2 SYGVKD. Written as DNA, the CDR3 is TGTGCCATCGACAGGGCCGACGGAGGCTACACCTTC. It translates to CAIDRADGGYTF.

A few counts support this clonotype. The CDR3 loop reads CASSVAVIQGPTNYGYTF. CDR3 bases: TGTGCCAGCAGCGTAGCCGTAATCCAGGGGCCAACAAACTATGGCTACACCTTC. The V call is TRBV9, the J call TRBJ1-2, with a tentative D call TRBD1 (6 bases). CDR1 and CDR2 (germline): SGDLS, YYNGEE. The CDR3 length is 18 residues. V shed 0 bases and J shed 2 bases, with 20 bases lying between them.

The rearrangement links TRBV7-8 to TRBJ2-6, with D perhaps matching TRBD1 (6 bases). The V and J ends lost 9 bases and 0 bases respectively, with 18 bases between them. Germline V lookup: CDR1 SGHVS, CDR2 FQNEAQ. The CDR3 runs to 17 residues. CDR3 bases: TGTGCCAGTCGAACAGGGACGGTCCTCTCTGGGGCCAACGTCCTGACTTTC. It specifies CASRTGTVLSGANVLTF.

The rearrangement uses TRBV7-2 and TRBJ2-7, with 8 bases aligning to TRBD2. Unmatched junction bases numbered 10, after V lost 4 bases and J lost 5 bases. The germline CDR1 and CDR2 sequences are SGHTA and FQGNSA. CDR3 length equals 15 residues. CDR3 in DNA: TGTGCCAGCAGCTACACCCTCGGGAGGGGAAACGAGCAGTACTTC. Protein sequence: CASSYTLGRGNEQYF.

In this sample, this clonotype turned up a few times. This chain joins TRBV7-8 and TRBJ1-5; the D gene is possibly TRBD1 (6 bases). Trimming took 5 bases from V and 4 from J, leaving 12 bases between them. This CDR3 is built from 14 residues. From germline, CDR1 is SGHVS and CDR2 FQNEAQ. The CDR3 sequence is CASSHWDKNQPQHF. The CDR3 region has the DNA TGTGCCAGCAGCCACTGGGACAAGAATCAGCCCCAGCATTTT.